Below, one TCR beta chain is given with its context. Its antigen is as yet unknown. The repertoire was sequenced with immunoSEQ multiplex PCR; TCRdb's copy has only in-frame clones and lacks some. Counted here are about 2.2 million clones, 80% to 95% occurring once; the ten biggest clones make up over 1.5%. CDR3 length equals 18 residues. V was pared by 8 bases and J by 0 bases, with 15 bases of the junction left unmatched. Germline V gene data show CDR1 as MGHRA and CDR2 as YSYEKL. Terminally differentiated effector memory CD45RA+ cells were left out of the naive CD8 fraction, which was CD45RO-negative and positively selected for CCR7. The data were taken from a study of shared clonotypes between healthy human individuals. Turning to the study itself: The study enrolled a couple of women and three men aged 18 to 49.

General study findings and limits: It was only blood that was sampled, and tissue repertoires likely differ.

The sequence was collected from a young man in good health. Some clones in this sample may be carry-over from other donors' samples. The chain combines TRBV4-1 with TRBJ2-1, with 8 bases aligning to TRBD2. The source material was naive CD8+ T cells from PBMCs. Here the CDR3 DNA reads TGCGCCAGCTCTGACGGCGGGAGGACACAAAGCTCCTACAATGAGCAGTTCTTC. This codes for CASSDGGRTQSSYNEQFF.